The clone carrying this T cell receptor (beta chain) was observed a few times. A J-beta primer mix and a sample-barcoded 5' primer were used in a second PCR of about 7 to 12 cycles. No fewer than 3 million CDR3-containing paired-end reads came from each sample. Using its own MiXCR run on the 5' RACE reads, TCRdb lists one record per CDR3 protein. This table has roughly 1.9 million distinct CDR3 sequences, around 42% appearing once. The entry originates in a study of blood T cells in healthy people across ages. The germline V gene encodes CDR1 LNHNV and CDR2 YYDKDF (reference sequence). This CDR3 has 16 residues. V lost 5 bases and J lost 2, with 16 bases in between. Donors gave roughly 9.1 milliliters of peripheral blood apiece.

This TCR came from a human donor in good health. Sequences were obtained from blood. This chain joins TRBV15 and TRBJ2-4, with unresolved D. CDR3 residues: CATSSLRQDSKNIQYF. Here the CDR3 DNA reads TGTGCCACCAGCTCCTTACGGCAGGATTCCAAAAACATTCAGTACTTC.